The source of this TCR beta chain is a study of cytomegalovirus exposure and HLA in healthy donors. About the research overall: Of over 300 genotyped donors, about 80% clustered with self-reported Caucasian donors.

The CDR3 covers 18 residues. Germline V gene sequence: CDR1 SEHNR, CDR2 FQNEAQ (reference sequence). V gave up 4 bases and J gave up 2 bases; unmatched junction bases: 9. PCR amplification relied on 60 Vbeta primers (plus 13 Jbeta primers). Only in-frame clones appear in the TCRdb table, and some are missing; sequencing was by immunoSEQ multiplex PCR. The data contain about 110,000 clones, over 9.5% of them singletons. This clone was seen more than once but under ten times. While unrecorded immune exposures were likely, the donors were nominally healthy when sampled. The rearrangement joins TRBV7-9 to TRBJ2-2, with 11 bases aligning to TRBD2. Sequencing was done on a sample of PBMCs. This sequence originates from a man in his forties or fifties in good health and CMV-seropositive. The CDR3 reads CASSSALAGEGNTGELFF. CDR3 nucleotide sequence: TGTGCCAGCAGCTCAGCACTAGCGGGAGAAGGAAACACCGGGGAGCTGTTTTTT.